The clone carrying this T cell receptor (beta chain) was recorded a few times. Antigen unknown. The sample comes from a study of blood T cells in healthy people across ages. Study outcomes and limitations: Expanded clonotype shifts may have been confounded, as the donors had an unknown CMV status.

Combining a sample-barcoded 5' primer with a J-beta primer mix, a second PCR ran for about 7 to 12 cycles. MiXCR, applied by TCRdb to the 5' RACE reads, yields one record per CDR3 protein. Among around 1,600,000 distinct CDR3 sequences listed, around 40% were seen once. Trimming took 7 bases from V and 8 from J; bases not matched to a gene: 24. This CDR3 is 19 amino acids long. CDR1 and CDR2 from the germline V gene are MNHEY and SVGEGT. The sample comprised blood. J is TRBJ2-3 and V is TRBV6-2 or TRBV6-3; 10 nucleotides match TRBD2. This sequence originates from a woman aged 18-29 years in good health. The CDR3 DNA reads TGTGCCAGCACCCTCAACCAGGGGGTCGGACTAGCGGCTTCCGGTACGCAGTATTTT. It specifies CASTLNQGVGLAASGTQYF.